Listed below are T cell receptor beta chains from one sample, sequenced in a study of OX40 agonist ivuxolimab in advanced cancers. Assay: immunoSEQ multiplex PCR; the TCRdb copy retains only in-frame clones and omits some. The sample shows 25,000 to 35,000 clones, 80% to 85% of them seen only once. The sequenced sample was CD4+ or CD8+ T cells sorted from blood, obtained in a trial of the OX40 agonist ivuxolimab. The receptors shown here come from an adult with an advanced solid tumor such as melanoma, head and neck, liver or kidney cancer. Each CDR3 is given with its conserved first and last residue. D genes are given only for firm matches. Only some rows state a clone size, as once, few, many or a class for expanded clones.

TRBJ2-2,TRBV19,NA,13,TRBD2,CASSMRGTGELFF,TGTGCCAGTAGTATGCGGGGGACCGGGGAGCTGTTTTTT
TRBJ1-3,TRBV2,few,16,NA,CASSPREANSGNTIYF,TGTGCCAGCAGCCCAAGGGAGGCCAACTCTGGAAACACCATATATTTT
TRBJ2-7,TRBV10-3,NA,15,TRBD1,CAISGGQGSSYEQYF,TGTGCCATCAGTGGGGGACAGGGGTCTTCCTACGAGCAGTACTTC
TRBJ1-3,TRBV7-2,NA,18,TRBD1,CASSLRPPGQGAGNTIYF,TGTGCCAGCAGCTTAAGACCGCCGGGACAGGGGGCTGGAAACACCATATATTTT
TRBJ2-5,TRBV13,NA,15,TRBD2,CASSLGTSGQETQYF,TGTGCCAGCAGCTTGGGGACTAGCGGCCAAGAGACCCAGTACTTC
TRBJ2-5,TRBV5-4,NA,15,TRBD2,CASSTLAGGEETQYF,TGTGCCAGCAGCACACTAGCGGGGGGCGAAGAGACCCAGTACTTC
TRBJ1-2,TRBV14,NA,12,NA,CASSQGAGGYTF,TGTGCCAGCAGCCAAGGGGCGGGGGGCTACACCTTC
TRBJ1-6,TRBV30,NA,15,NA,CAWSVGLTYNSPLHF,TGTGCCTGGAGTGTCGGCCTTACCTATAATTCACCCCTCCACTTT
TRBJ1-4,TRBV6-1,NA,13,NA,CASSRGPGEKLFF,TGTGCCAGCAGCAGGGGCCCCGGGGAAAAACTGTTTTTT
TRBJ2-3,TRBV19,NA,15,NA,CASTSGRQVTDTQYF,TGTGCCAGTACCTCCGGCAGGCAGGTCACAGATACGCAGTATTTT
TRBJ2-7,TRBV4-1,NA,15,NA,CASSPSETAVGEQYF,TGCGCCAGCAGCCCCTCAGAGACAGCAGTGGGCGAGCAGTACTTC
TRBJ2-5,TRBV7-6,NA,13,NA,CASSLSLRETQYF,TGTGCCAGCAGCTTATCCTTGCGAGAGACCCAGTACTTC
TRBJ2-2,TRBV6-5,NA,14,NA,CASSFQSIHGELFF,TGTGCCAGCAGTTTCCAGTCCATTCACGGGGAGCTGTTTTTT
TRBJ2-1,TRBV6-4,NA,14,NA,CASSPMDWSNEQFF,TGTGCCAGCAGTCCTATGGACTGGTCCAATGAGCAGTTCTTC
TRBJ1-1,TRBV5-1,once,14,NA,CASSTTGKNTEAFF,TGCGCCAGCAGCACGACAGGAAAAAACACTGAAGCTTTCTTT
TRBJ2-5,TRBV7-2,NA,13,TRBD2,CASSRRGGETQYF,TGTGCCAGCAGCCGACGGGGGGGAGAGACCCAGTACTTC
TRBJ2-3,TRBV7-3,NA,14,NA,CASSLTPYTDTQYF,TGTGCCAGCAGCTTAACGCCTTACACAGATACGCAGTATTTT
TRBJ2-5,TRBV7-2,NA,16,TRBD2,CASSLVGLARGETQYF,TGTGCCAGCAGCTTAGTGGGACTAGCCCGGGGGGAGACCCAGTACTTC
TRBJ1-6,TRBV28,NA,14,NA,CASSYTGRIVPLHF,TGTGCCAGCAGTTACACCGGACGGATAGTGCCCCTCCACTTT
TRBJ1-6,TRBV5-1,few,15,NA,CASSLYSPYNSPLHF,TGCGCCAGCAGCTTGTACAGCCCCTATAATTCACCCCTCCACTTT
TRBJ2-7,TRBV5-8,NA,13,NA,CASSFDRTYEQYF,TGTGCCAGCAGCTTCGACCGGACCTACGAGCAGTACTTC
TRBJ2-2,TRBV5-1,once,13,NA,CASSVQGTGELFF,TGCGCCAGCAGCGTACAGGGTACCGGGGAGCTGTTTTTT
TRBJ1-1,TRBV19,NA,14,NA,CASTIGRTNTEASF,TGTGCCAGTACTATTGGACGAACGAACACTGAAGCTTCCTTT
TRBJ2-3,TRBV28,NA,11,NA,CASSFQDTQYF,TGTGCCAGCAGTTTCCAAGATACGCAGTATTTT
TRBJ1-6,TRBV18,NA,18,NA,CASSPRLIEGHDNSPLHF,TGTGCCAGCTCACCACGATTGATTGAGGGACATGACAATTCACCCCTCCACTTT
TRBJ1-2,TRBV13,once,15,NA,CASSLGWGGNYGYTF,TGTGCCAGCAGCTTAGGATGGGGAGGAAACTATGGCTACACCTTC
TRBJ1-2,TRBV4-1,NA,14,NA,CASSQVRDWYDYTF,TGCGCCAGCAGCCAAGTTAGGGATTGGTATGACTACACCTTC
TRBJ2-7,TRBV5-1,NA,15,NA,CASSLGGEYSYEQYF,TGCGCCAGCAGCTTGGGCGGTGAATACTCCTACGAGCAGTACTTC
TRBJ2-5,TRBV5-1,once,13,NA,CASSLGLAETQYF,TGCGCCAGCAGCTTGGGGTTAGCGGAGACCCAGTACTTC
TRBJ1-1,TRBV10-2,NA,12,NA,CASGPDLSEAFF,TGCGCCAGCGGTCCCGATCTAAGTGAAGCTTTCTTT
TRBJ2-1,TRBV30,NA,15,TRBD2,CAWLPRGGQHNEQFF,TGTGCCTGGCTCCCTCGGGGGGGCCAGCACAATGAGCAGTTCTTC
TRBJ1-2,TRBV5-6,medium-sized,12,NA,CASSFRESGYTF,TGTGCCAGCAGCTTCAGGGAGAGCGGCTACACCTTC
TRBJ2-2,TRBV2,NA,14,NA,CASSGGSNTGELFF,TGTGCCAGCAGTGGGGGGTCGAACACCGGGGAGCTGTTTTTT
TRBJ2-2,TRBV4-1,once,13,NA,CASSQAGRSDPFF,TGCGCCAGCAGCCAAGCCGGGAGATCTGACCCGTTTTTT
TRBJ1-4,TRBV15,NA,15,TRBD1,CATSRDQGAVGKLFF,TGTGCCACCAGCAGAGATCAGGGGGCTGTCGGAAAACTGTTTTTT
TRBJ1-1,TRBV10-2,NA,13,NA,CATLRAASTEAFF,TGCGCCACCCTCAGGGCAGCGTCCACTGAAGCTTTCTTT
TRBJ1-6,TRBV11-2,NA,16,NA,CASSWSDRVSNSPLHF,TGTGCCAGCAGCTGGAGCGACCGAGTTAGTAATTCACCCCTCCACTTT
TRBJ1-1,TRBV5-1,NA,14,NA,CASSIGQTGIEAFF,TGCGCCAGCAGCATTGGACAGACGGGCATTGAAGCTTTCTTT
TRBJ2-4,TRBV19,NA,17,NA,CASSIEGTKLAKNIQYF,TGTGCCAGTAGTATAGAAGGCACAAAACTAGCCAAAAACATTCAGTACTTC
TRBJ2-3,TRBV7-3,NA,15,NA,CASSLRAESTDTQYF,TGTGCCAGCAGCTTAAGGGCAGAAAGCACAGATACGCAGTATTTT
TRBJ2-7,TRBV18,NA,14,NA,CASSSRDTRWEQYF,TGTGCCAGCTCATCCCGGGACACCCGGTGGGAGCAGTACTTC
TRBJ1-5,TRBV28,NA,16,TRBD1,CASIQPRDRDNQPQHF,TGTGCCAGCATACAGCCCCGGGACAGGGACAATCAGCCCCAGCATTTT